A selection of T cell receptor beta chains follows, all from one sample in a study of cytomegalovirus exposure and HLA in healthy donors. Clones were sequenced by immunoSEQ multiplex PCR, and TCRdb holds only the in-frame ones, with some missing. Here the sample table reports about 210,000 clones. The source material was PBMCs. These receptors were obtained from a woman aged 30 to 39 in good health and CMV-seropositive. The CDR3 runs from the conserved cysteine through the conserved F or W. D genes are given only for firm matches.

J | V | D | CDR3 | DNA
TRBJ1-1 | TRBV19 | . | CASRKDRTRSEAFF | TGTGCCAGTCGGAAGGACAGAACGAGGTCTGAAGCTTTCTTT
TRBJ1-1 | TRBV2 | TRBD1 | CASSEEGQDTEAFF | TGTGCCAGCAGTGAGGAAGGACAGGACACTGAAGCTTTCTTT
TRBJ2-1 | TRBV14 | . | CASSQDSKRRSYNEQFF | TGTGCCAGCAGCCAAGATTCGAAGCGGCGGTCCTACAATGAGCAGTTCTTC
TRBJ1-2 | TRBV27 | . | CASSALTGGGYTF | TGTGCCAGCAGTGCGCTGACAGGAGGTGGCTACACCTTC
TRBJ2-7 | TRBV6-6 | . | CASKRSTSTHSYEQYF | TGTGCCAGTAAGCGAAGTACTAGTACACACTCCTACGAGCAGTACTTC
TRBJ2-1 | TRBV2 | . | CASVPEFAYNEQFF | TGTGCCAGCGTCCCGGAGTTCGCCTACAATGAGCAGTTCTTC
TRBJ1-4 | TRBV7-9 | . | CASRTRATNEKLFF | TGTGCCAGCAGGACCAGGGCAACTAATGAAAAACTGTTTTTT
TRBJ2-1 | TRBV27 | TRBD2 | CASSFLPTSGRAGEQFF | TGTGCCAGCAGTTTTCTACCGACTAGCGGGAGGGCAGGTGAGCAGTTCTTC
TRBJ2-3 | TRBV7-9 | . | CASSSDMTDTQYF | TGTGCCAGCAGCTCCGACATGACAGATACGCAGTATTTT
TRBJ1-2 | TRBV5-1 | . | CASSLMPNSVYGYTF | TGCGCCAGCAGCCTTATGCCTAACTCGGTCTATGGCTACACCTTC
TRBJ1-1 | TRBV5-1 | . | CASSAQDSPNTEAFF | TGCGCCAGCAGCGCTCAGGACAGCCCGAACACTGAAGCTTTCTTT
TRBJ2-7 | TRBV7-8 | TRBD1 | CASSLAPSGQGAYEQYF | TGTGCCAGCAGCTTAGCACCAAGTGGACAGGGGGCCTACGAGCAGTACTTC
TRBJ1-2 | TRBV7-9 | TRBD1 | CASSLENRGPLYGYTF | TGTGCCAGCAGCTTAGAGAACAGGGGGCCTCTCTATGGCTACACCTTC
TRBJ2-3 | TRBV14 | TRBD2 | CASSFSGSRADTQYF | TGTGCCAGCAGCTTTAGCGGGAGTCGAGCGGATACGCAGTATTTT
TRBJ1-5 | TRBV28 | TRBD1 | CASSWGQGANQPQHF | TGTGCCAGCAGTTGGGGACAGGGGGCGAATCAGCCCCAGCATTTT
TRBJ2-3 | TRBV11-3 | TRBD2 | CASSPYGTSDSDTQYF | TGTGCCAGCAGCCCGTACGGGACTAGCGATAGTGATACGCAGTATTTT
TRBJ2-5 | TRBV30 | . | CAWYLTMATQYF | TGTGCCTGGTACCTCACCATGGCGACCCAGTACTTC
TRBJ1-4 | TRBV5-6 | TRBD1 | CASSPFGQAGEKLFF | TGTGCCAGCAGCCCGTTCGGACAGGCAGGTGAAAAACTGTTTTTT
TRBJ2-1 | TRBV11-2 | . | CASSLLEGGGEQFF | TGTGCCAGCAGCTTACTAGAGGGTGGTGGTGAGCAGTTCTTC
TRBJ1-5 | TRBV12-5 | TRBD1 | CASGLVLSGQRNQPQHF | TGTGCTAGTGGTTTGGTACTTTCGGGACAGCGCAATCAGCCCCAGCATTTT
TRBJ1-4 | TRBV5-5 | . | CASSPTGAGGGEKLFF | TGTGCCAGCAGCCCTACGGGGGCAGGCGGGGGTGAAAAACTGTTTTTT
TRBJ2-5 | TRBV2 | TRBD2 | CASSERLAGEETQYF | TGTGCCAGCAGTGAACGACTAGCGGGGGAGGAGACCCAGTACTTC